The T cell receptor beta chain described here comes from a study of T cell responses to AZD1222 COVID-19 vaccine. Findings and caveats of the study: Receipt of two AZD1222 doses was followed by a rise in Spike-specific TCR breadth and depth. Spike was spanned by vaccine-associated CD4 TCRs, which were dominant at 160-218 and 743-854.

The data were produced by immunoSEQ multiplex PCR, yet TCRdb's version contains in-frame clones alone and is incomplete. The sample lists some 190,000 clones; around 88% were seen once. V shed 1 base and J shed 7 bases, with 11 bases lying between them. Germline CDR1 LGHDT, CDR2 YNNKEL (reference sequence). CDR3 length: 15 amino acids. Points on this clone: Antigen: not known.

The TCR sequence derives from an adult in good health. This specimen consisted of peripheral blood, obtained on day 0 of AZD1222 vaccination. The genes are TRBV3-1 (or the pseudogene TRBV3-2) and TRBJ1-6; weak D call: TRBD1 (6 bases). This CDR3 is CASSQVGGGNSPLHF. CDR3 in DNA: TGTGCCAGCAGCCAAGTCGGAGGGGGGAATTCACCCCTCCACTTT.